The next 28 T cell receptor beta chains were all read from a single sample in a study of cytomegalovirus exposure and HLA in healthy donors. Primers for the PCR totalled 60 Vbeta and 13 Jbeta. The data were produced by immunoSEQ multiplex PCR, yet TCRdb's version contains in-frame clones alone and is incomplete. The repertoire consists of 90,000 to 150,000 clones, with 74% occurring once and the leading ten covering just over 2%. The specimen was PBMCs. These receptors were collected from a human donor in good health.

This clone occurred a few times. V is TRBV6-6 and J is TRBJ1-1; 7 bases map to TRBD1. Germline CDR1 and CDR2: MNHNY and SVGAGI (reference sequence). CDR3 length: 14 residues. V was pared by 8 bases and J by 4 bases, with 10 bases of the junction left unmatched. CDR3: CASLYRGRSTEAFF. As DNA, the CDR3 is TGTGCCAGCCTTTACAGGGGTCGGAGCACTGAAGCTTTCTTT.

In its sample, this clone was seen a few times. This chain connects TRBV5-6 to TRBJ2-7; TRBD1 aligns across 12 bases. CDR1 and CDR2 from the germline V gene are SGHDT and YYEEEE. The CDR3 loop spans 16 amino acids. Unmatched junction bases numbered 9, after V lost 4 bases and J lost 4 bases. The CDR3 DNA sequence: TGTGCCAGCAGCGTCCTCCCGGGACAGGGGGCTTACGAGCAGTACTTC. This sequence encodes CASSVLPGQGAYEQYF.

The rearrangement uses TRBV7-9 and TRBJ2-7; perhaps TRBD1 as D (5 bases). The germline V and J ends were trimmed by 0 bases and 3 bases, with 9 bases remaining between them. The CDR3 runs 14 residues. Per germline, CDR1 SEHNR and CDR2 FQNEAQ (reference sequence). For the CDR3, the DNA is TGTGCCAGCAGCTTAGCTAGGGGATTCTACGAGCAGTACTTC. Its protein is CASSLARGFYEQYF.

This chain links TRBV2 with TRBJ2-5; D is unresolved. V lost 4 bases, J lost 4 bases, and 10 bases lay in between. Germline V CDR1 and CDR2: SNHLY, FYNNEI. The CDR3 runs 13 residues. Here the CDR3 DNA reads TGTGCCAGCAGTGTAACGCTAGGAGAGACCCAGTACTTC. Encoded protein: CASSVTLGETQYF.

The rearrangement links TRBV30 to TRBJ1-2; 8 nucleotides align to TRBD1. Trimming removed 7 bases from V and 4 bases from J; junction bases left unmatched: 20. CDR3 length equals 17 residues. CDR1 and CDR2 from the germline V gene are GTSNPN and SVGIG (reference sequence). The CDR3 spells CAFEGRVVSDRGYGYTF. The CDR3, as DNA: TGTGCCTTTGAGGGCAGGGTTGTTTCTGACAGGGGCTATGGCTACACCTTC.

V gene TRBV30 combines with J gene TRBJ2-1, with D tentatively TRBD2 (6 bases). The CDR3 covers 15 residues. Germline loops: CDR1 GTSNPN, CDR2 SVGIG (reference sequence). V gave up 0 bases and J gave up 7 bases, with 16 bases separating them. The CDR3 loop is CAWSVRGTLGNEQFF. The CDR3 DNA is TGTGCCTGGAGTGTCCGAGGGACTTTAGGGAATGAGCAGTTCTTC.

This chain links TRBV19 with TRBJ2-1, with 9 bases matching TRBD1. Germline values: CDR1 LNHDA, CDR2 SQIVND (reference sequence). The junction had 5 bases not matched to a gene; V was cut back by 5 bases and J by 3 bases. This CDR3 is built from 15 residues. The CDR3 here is CASSSGTGFYNEQFF. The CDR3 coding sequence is TGTGCCAGTAGTTCGGGGACAGGGTTCTACAATGAGCAGTTCTTC.

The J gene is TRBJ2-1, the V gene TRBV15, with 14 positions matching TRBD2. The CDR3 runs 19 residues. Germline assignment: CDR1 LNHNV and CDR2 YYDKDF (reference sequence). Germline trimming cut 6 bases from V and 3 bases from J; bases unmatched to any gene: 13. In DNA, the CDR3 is TGTGCCACCAGTGGCGCAGGGACTAGCGGGGGTTGGGGCTACAATGAGCAGTTCTTC. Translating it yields CATSGAGTSGGWGYNEQFF.

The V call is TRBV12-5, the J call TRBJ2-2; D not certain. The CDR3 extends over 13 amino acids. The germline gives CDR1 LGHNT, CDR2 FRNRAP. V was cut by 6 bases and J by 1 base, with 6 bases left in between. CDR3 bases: TGTGCTAGTGGACACCTGAACACCGGGGAGCTGTTTTTT. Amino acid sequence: CASGHLNTGELFF.

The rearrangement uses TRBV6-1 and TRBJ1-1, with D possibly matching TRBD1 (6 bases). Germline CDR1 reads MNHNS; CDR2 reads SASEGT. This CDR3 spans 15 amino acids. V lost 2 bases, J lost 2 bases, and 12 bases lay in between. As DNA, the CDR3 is TGTGCCAGCAGTGAATTTCGAGGGACAAACACTGAAGCTTTCTTT. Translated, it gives CASSEFRGTNTEAFF.

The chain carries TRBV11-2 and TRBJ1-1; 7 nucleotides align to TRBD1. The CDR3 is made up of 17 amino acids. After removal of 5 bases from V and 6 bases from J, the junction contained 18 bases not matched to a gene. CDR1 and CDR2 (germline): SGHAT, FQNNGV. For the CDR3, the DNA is TGTGCCAGCAGCCCCAACAAGGGGGAGGTTCAGGGGGCTGAAGCTTTCTTT. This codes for CASSPNKGEVQGAEAFF.

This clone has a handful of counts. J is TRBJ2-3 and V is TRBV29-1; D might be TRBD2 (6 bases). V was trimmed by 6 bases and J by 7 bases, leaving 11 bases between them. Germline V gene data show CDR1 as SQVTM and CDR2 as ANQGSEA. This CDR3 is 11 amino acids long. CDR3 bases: TGCAGCGTAAGCACTAGCTATACGCAGTATTTT. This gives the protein CSVSTSYTQYF.

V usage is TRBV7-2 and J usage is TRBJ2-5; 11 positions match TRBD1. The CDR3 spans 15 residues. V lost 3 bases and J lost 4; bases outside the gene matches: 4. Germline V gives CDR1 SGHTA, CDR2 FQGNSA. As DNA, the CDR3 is TGTGCCAGCAGCTTCTGGACAGGGGGCGGAGAGACCCAGTACTTC. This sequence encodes CASSFWTGGGETQYF.

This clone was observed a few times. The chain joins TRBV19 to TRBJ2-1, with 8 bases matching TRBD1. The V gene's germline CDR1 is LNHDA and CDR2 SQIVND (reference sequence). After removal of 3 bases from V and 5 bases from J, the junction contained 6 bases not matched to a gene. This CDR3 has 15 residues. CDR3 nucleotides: TGTGCCAGTAGTATCAGGGGGCCTAACAACAATGAGCAGTTCTTC. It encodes CASSIRGPNNNEQFF.

CDR3 bases: TGTGCCAGCAGCCAAGTTAGAGGAAACACCATATATTTT. It translates to CASSQVRGNTIYF. The V call is TRBV14, the J call TRBJ1-3; D is unresolved. With 1 base removed from V and 4 bases from J, the gap between germline ends came to 5 bases. Germline V gives CDR1 SGHDN, CDR2 FVKESK. The CDR3 has 13 amino acids.

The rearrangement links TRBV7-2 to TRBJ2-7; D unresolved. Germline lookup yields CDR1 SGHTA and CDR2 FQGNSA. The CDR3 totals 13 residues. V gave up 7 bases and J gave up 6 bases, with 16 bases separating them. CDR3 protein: CASTQPTEAEQYF. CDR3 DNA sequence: TGTGCCAGCACACAGCCTACAGAAGCCGAGCAGTACTTC.

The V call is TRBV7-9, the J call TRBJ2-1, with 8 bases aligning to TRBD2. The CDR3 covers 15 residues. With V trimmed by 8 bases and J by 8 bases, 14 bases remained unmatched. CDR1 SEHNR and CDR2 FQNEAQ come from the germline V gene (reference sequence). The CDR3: CASSAMGREGHEQFF. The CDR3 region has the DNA TGTGCCAGCTCCGCAATGGGTCGGGAGGGGCATGAGCAGTTCTTC.

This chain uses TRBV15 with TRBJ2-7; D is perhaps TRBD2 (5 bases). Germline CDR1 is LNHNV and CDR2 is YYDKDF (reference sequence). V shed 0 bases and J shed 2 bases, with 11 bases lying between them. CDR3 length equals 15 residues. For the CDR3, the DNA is TGTGCCACCAGCAGAGATCTCGAGGGCCCCTACGAGCAGTACTTC. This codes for CATSRDLEGPYEQYF.

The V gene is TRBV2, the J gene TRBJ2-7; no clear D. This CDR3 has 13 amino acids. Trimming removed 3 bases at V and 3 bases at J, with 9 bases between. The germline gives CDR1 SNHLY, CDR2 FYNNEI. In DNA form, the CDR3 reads TGTGCCAGCAGTGATACACAGTTCTACGAGCAGTACTTC. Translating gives CASSDTQFYEQYF.

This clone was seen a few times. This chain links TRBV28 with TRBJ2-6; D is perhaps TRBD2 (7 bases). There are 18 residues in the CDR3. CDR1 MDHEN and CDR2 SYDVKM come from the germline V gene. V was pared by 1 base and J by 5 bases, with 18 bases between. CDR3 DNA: TGTGCCAGCAGTTTATTTGCGGGGGCAGGGCTCCGGGCCAACGTCCTGACTTTC. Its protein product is CASSLFAGAGLRANVLTF. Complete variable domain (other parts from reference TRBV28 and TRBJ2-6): DVKVTQSSRYLVKRTGEKVFLECVQDMDHENMFWYRQDPGLGLRLIYFSYDVKMKEKGDIPEGYSVSREKKERFSLILESASTNQTSMYLCASSLFAGAGLRANVLTFGAGSRLTVL.

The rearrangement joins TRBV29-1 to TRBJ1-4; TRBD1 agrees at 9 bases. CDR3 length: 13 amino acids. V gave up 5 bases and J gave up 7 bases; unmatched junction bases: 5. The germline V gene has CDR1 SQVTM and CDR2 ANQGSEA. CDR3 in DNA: TGCAGCGTTTCCGGGACAGGGTCTGAAAAACTGTTTTTT. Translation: CSVSGTGSEKLFF.

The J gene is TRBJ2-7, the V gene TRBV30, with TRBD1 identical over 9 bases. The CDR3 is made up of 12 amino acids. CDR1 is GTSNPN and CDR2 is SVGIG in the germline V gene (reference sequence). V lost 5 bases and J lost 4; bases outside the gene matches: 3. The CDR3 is CAWRQGDYEQYF. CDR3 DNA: TGTGCCTGGCGACAGGGGGATTACGAGCAGTACTTC.

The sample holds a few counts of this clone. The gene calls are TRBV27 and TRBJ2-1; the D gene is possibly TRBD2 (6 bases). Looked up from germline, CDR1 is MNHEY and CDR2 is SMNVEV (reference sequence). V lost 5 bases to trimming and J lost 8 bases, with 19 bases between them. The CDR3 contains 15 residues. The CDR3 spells CASSPLVGGPDEQFF. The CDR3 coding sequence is TGTGCCAGCAGTCCCTTAGTGGGGGGTCCGGATGAGCAGTTCTTC.

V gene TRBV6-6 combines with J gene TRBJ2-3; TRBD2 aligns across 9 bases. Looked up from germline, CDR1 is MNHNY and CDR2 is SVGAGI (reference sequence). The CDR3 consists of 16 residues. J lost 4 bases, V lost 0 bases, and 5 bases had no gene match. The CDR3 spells CASSYSGLAGSDTQYF. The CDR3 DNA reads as TGTGCCAGCAGTTACTCTGGGCTAGCGGGGTCAGATACGCAGTATTTT.

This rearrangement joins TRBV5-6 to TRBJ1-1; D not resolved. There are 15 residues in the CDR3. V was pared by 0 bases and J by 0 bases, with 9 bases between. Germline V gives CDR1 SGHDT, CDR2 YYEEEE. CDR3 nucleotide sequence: TGTGCCAGCAGCTTGGATCAGGCCTTGAACACTGAAGCTTTCTTT. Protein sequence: CASSLDQALNTEAFF.

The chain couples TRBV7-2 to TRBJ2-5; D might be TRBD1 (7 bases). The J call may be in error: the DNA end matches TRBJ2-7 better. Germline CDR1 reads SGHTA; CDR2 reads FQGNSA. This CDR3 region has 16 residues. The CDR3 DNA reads TGTGCCAGCAGCTTACGAGGCGGGGACAGCTCCTACGAGCAGTACTTC. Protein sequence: CASSLRGGDSSYEQYF.

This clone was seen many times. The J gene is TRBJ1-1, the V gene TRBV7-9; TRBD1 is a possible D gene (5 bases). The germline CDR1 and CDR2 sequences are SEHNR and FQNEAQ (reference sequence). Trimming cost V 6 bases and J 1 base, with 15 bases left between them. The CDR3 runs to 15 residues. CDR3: CASRVTGTSNTEAFF. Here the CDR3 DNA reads TGTGCCAGCAGAGTCACAGGAACCTCGAACACTGAAGCTTTCTTT.

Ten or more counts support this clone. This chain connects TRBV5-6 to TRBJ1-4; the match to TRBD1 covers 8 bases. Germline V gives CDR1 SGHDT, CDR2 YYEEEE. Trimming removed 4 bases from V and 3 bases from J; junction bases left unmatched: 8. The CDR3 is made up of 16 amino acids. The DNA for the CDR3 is TGTGCCAGCAGCGAACAGACAGGGGTGTCTAATGAAAAACTGTTTTTT. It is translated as CASSEQTGVSNEKLFF. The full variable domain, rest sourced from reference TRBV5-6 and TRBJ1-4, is DAGVTQSPTHLIKTRGQQVTLRCSPKSGHDTVSWYQQALGQGPQFIFQYYEEEERQRGNFPDRFSGHQFPNYSSELNVNALLLGDSALYLCASSEQTGVSNEKLFFGSGTQLSVL.